These 27 T cell receptor beta chains were sequenced from one sample in a study of human T cells and chemical hapten exposure (dated by TCRdb to 2020 to 2023). The time point label for this specimen denotes: patch test 3, about 24 weeks after DPC sensitization. The treatment or condition label for this specimen denotes: therapeutic diphenylcyclopropenone sensitization with weekly scalp DPC. Library preparation employed RACE. TCRdb shows the sequencer as NextSeq 500. Using fastp trimming at Q25 and MiXCR clonotype assembly, TCRdb reanalyzed the public sequencing data and kept in-frame beta chains. Each CDR3 protein appears once, grouped with its most common genes and DNA. The sample includes roughly 90,000 distinct CDR3 sequences, with 11% observed a single time. The top ten hold approximately 0.99% of the sample. This material consisted of whole blood, taken in connection with sensitization to the hapten diphenylcyclopropenone (DPC). These receptors all stem from a woman in her thirties with alopecia areata. Some clones in this sample may be carry-over from other donors' samples.

V usage is TRBV7-3 and J usage is TRBJ2-1; 9 positions agree with TRBD2. CDR1 is SGHTA and CDR2 is FQGTGA in the germline V gene. The CDR3 sequence is 15 residues long. After removal of 3 bases from V and 3 bases from J, the junction contained 3 bases not matched to a gene. The CDR3 region is CASSFGTSLYNEQFF. CDR3 nucleotides: TGTGCCAGCAGCTTCGGGACTAGCCTCTACAATGAGCAGTTCTTC. Full variable domain (missing parts from reference TRBV7-3 and TRBJ2-1): GAGVSQTPSNKVTEKGKYVELRCDPISGHTALYWYRQSLGQGPEFLIYFQGTGAADDSGLPNDRFFAVRPEGSVSTLKIQRTERGDSAVYLCASSFGTSLYNEQFFGPGTRLTVL.

This clonotype has at least ten counts. This chain uses TRBV5-1 with TRBJ2-5, with a possible D match to TRBD2 (6 bases). The CDR3 consists of 14 residues. Germline-derived CDR1 and CDR2 are SGHRS and YFSETQ. The germline V and J ends were trimmed by 4 bases and 4 bases, with 14 bases remaining between them. The CDR3 reads CASSPGGSRETQYF. The CDR3 nucleotides are TGCGCCAGCAGCCCCGGGGGAAGCCGAGAGACCCAGTACTTC.

This sequence joins TRBV29-1 and TRBJ2-1; either TRBD1 or TRBD2 may supply D (5 bases each). Germline lookup yields CDR1 SQVTM and CDR2 ANQGSEA. Trimming pared 6 bases from V and 5 bases from J, leaving 5 bases between. There are 10 residues in the CDR3. As DNA, the CDR3 is TGCAGCGTGGGGGACAATGAGCAGTTCTTC. Residues: CSVGDNEQFF.

This clonotype was picked up many times. The chain carries TRBV20-1 and TRBJ2-2; 7 bases align to TRBD1. Germline V lookup: CDR1 DFQATT, CDR2 SNEGSKA (reference sequence). The CDR3 has 15 amino acids. The V and J ends lost 1 base and 5 bases, in that order; junction bases with no gene match: 7. CDR3 sequence reads: CSARATRGSTGELFF. CDR3 DNA: TGCAGTGCTAGAGCAACCAGGGGGTCGACCGGGGAGCTGTTTTTT.

This clonotype was seen repeatedly, ten times or more. The genes are TRBV3-1 and TRBJ1-5, with 10 bases fitting TRBD1. Germline CDR1 reads LGHDT; CDR2 reads YNNKEL (reference sequence). The CDR3 loop spans 14 amino acids. The ends lost 6 bases at V and 4 bases at J; junction bases unmatched: 3. The CDR3 reads CASSRDRGNQPQHF. The CDR3 DNA sequence: TGTGCCAGCAGTCGGGACAGGGGAAATCAGCCCCAGCATTTT.

The chain employs TRBV10-3 and TRBJ2-7, with D perhaps matching TRBD1 (7 bases). Germline lookup yields CDR1 ENHRY and CDR2 SYGVKD. The CDR3 is made up of 14 amino acids. V was cut by 8 bases and J by 7 bases, with 21 bases left in between. CDR3 sequence: CAIAGQTRLGEQYF. The CDR3, as DNA: TGTGCCATCGCGGGACAGACCCGACTTGGGGAGCAGTACTTC.

This sequence joins TRBV6-5 and TRBJ1-5; D perhaps matches TRBD1 (6 bases). Trimming stripped 6 bases from V and 3 bases from J, with 15 bases between. Germline V lookup: CDR1 MNHEY, CDR2 SVGAGI. The CDR3 totals 15 residues. CDR3 bases: TGTGCCAGCAGCGGGGGCCCCGAGCCCAATCAGCCCCAGCATTTT. Protein sequence: CASSGGPEPNQPQHF.

This clonotype was picked up one time. This clone may be a read error of a much larger clone one base away. The J gene is TRBJ2-1, the V gene TRBV6-2 or TRBV6-3; the D is unclear. Germline loops: CDR1 MNHEY, CDR2 SVGEGT. Trimming took off 4 bases at V and 5 bases at J, with 3 bases between the two ends. The CDR3 loop spans 11 amino acids. The CDR3 here is CASSSHNEQFF. CDR3 nucleotides: TGTGCCAGCAGTTCCCACAATGAGCAGTTCTTC.

Details on this clonotype: In this CDR3 the conserved last residue, phenylalanine or tryptophan, is missing, so a read error is likely. The genes are TRBV11-1 and TRBJ2-2; TRBD1 agrees at 7 bases. The CDR3 spans 17 residues. The junction had 8 bases not matched to a gene; V was cut back by 1 base and J by 3 bases. From germline, CDR1 is SGHAT and CDR2 FQDESV (reference sequence). CDR3 sequence: CASSLDHGTVYTGELFS. The CDR3 coding sequence is TGTGCCAGCAGCTTAGACCACGGGACAGTTTACACCGGGGAGCTGTTTTCT.

This chain connects TRBV2 to TRBJ1-1; D perhaps matches TRBD1 (5 bases). V gave up 4 bases and J gave up 1 base, with 13 bases separating them. The CDR3 runs to 15 residues. Germline V gene sequence: CDR1 SNHLY, CDR2 FYNNEI. The CDR3, as DNA: TGTGCCAGCAGTGTCAACCCTGACAGGAACACTGAAGCTTTCTTT. Its translation: CASSVNPDRNTEAFF.

This clonotype occurred many times. The V gene is TRBV4-1, the J gene TRBJ2-7; D possibly matches TRBD1 or TRBD2 (5 bases each). The germline V and J ends were trimmed by 0 bases and 6 bases, with 9 bases remaining between them. Germline loops: CDR1 MGHRA, CDR2 YSYEKL. This CDR3 comprises 13 residues. This CDR3 is CASSQDGDGEQYV. DNA for the CDR3: TGCGCCAGCAGCCAAGATGGGGACGGCGAGCAGTACGTC.

This clonotype was recorded at least ten times. V usage is TRBV20-1 and J usage is TRBJ2-7; the D call may be TRBD1 or TRBD2 (6 bases each). Germline CDR1 DFQATT, CDR2 SNEGSKA (reference sequence). The V end was cut by 0 bases, the J end by 2 bases, with 11 bases between. The CDR3 has 14 amino acids. The CDR3 here is CSARDVGGAYEQYV. Here the CDR3 DNA reads TGCAGTGCTAGAGATGTCGGGGGCGCCTACGAGCAGTACGTC.

This clonotype was recorded at least ten times. This chain uses TRBV15 with TRBJ2-1; either TRBD1 or TRBD2 may supply D (5 bases each). Germline V gene lookup returns CDR1 LNHNV and CDR2 YYDKDF (reference sequence). The CDR3 runs 15 residues. The V gene lost 0 bases and the J gene lost 6 bases, with 12 bases spanning the gap. The CDR3, as DNA: TGTGCCACCAGCAGAGAACTAGTGGGGCGCAATGAGCAGTTCTTC. Its protein is CATSRELVGRNEQFF.

The chain combines TRBV12-3 or TRBV12-4 with TRBJ2-7; perhaps TRBD1 as D (7 bases). CDR3 length: 15 residues. Between the trimmed V and J ends, which lost 2 bases and 2 bases, there was a span of 13 bases. Here the CDR3 DNA reads TGTGCCAGCAGTTTACACAGGGGAGGCACCTACGAGCAGTACTTC. The encoded protein is CASSLHRGGTYEQYF.

This clonotype was seen at least ten times. DNA of the CDR3: TGTGCCAGCAGTCCATTGCGGACAGGGAGAGATGAAAAACTGTTTTTT. This gives the protein CASSPLRTGRDEKLFF. The rearrangement joins TRBV6-2 or TRBV6-3 to TRBJ1-4; 8 bases are shared with TRBD1. The CDR3 has 16 residues. The junction had 11 bases not matched to a gene; V was cut back by 5 bases and J by 6 bases. Germline assignment: CDR1 MNHEY and CDR2 SVGEGT.

This clonotype was seen many times. This chain uses TRBV7-2 with TRBJ2-3; 9 nucleotides line up with TRBD1. The CDR3 is 16 amino acids. Germline CDR1 reads SGHTA; CDR2 reads FQGNSA. With 2 bases clipped from V and 1 base from J, the junction kept 4 bases outside the gene matches. CDR3 residues: CASSLWGQGGTDTQYF. CDR3 nucleotides: TGTGCCAGCAGCTTATGGGGACAGGGAGGCACAGATACGCAGTATTTT. Full variable domain (missing parts from reference TRBV7-2 and TRBJ2-3): GAGVSQSPSNKVTEKGKDVELRCDPISGHTALYWYRQSLGQGLEFLIYFQGNSAPDKSGLPSDRFSAERTGGSVSTLTIQRTQQEDSAVYLCASSLWGQGGTDTQYFGPGTRLTVL.

This clonotype was counted at least ten times. The V call is TRBV12-5, the J call TRBJ1-2; 11 nucleotides agree with TRBD1. CDR3 size: 16 residues. The trim removed 6 bases at V and 9 bases at J, leaving 15 bases unmatched. Germline V lookup: CDR1 LGHNT, CDR2 FRNRAP. CDR3 nucleotide sequence: TGTGCTAGTGGCCCCGCCAGTCCGGGACAGGGGGTCAGCTACACCTTC. It translates to CASGPASPGQGVSYTF.

With regard to this clonotype: Just one base apart from a much larger clone, this may be a read error. This chain connects TRBV27 to TRBJ1-5; 8 positions match TRBD1. Per germline, CDR1 MNHEY and CDR2 SMNVEV (reference sequence). The CDR3 extends over 15 amino acids. Here the CDR3 DNA reads TGTGCCGGCAGTCGGACAGGGAATAGCAATCAGCCCCAGCATTTT. Translating it yields CAGSRTGNSNQPQHF.

Ten or more counts support this clonotype. This rearrangement joins TRBV11-2 to TRBJ2-3, with 10 bases identical to TRBD1. J was trimmed by 6 bases and V by 5 bases; bases with no gene match: 8. This CDR3 is built from 15 residues. Germline CDR1 reads SGHAT; CDR2 reads FQNNGV. CDR3 amino acids: CASSPGQGRVDTQYF. As DNA, the CDR3 is TGTGCCAGCAGCCCGGGACAGGGGAGGGTGGATACGCAGTATTTT.

The table lists this clonotype with a few counts. The CDR3 coding sequence is TGTGCCAGCAGTGAAAGGATAGAACAGCCCCAGCATTTT. Amino acids: CASSERIEQPQHF. The chain combines TRBV2 with TRBJ1-5; D uncertain. With 2 bases removed from V and 7 bases from J, the gap between germline ends came to 9 bases. This CDR3 comprises 13 residues. Germline lookup yields CDR1 SNHLY and CDR2 FYNNEI.

In its sample, this clonotype was seen many times. The J gene is TRBJ2-1, the V gene TRBV6-2 or TRBV6-3; D perhaps matches TRBD2 (5 bases). The CDR3 totals 12 residues. The germline CDR1 and CDR2 sequences are MNHEY and SVGEGT. Deletions cut 5 bases from V and 14 bases from J, with 16 bases between. CDR3 amino acids: CASSLRDLLKFF. For the CDR3, the DNA is TGTGCCAGCAGTCTCCGGGATTTGCTTAAGTTCTTC.

In its sample, this clonotype was seen many times. V gene TRBV15 combines with J gene TRBJ1-1; 9 positions match TRBD1. This CDR3 is built from 15 residues. Germline V gene data show CDR1 as LNHNV and CDR2 as YYDKDF (reference sequence). After removal of 2 bases from V and 7 bases from J, the junction contained 8 bases not matched to a gene. DNA of the CDR3: TGTGCCACCAGCAGATTGACGACAGGGGGTGGTGAAGCTTTCTTT. This codes for CATSRLTTGGGEAFF.

This clonotype appeared many times. This sequence joins TRBV7-9 and TRBJ2-3; D might be TRBD1 (5 bases). Germline V gene data show CDR1 as SEHNR and CDR2 as FQNEAQ (reference sequence). The CDR3 is 13 residues long. Trimming shortened V by 1 base and J by 6 bases, and 8 bases separated the two germline ends. In DNA, the CDR3 is TGTGCCAGCAGCTTAGAGGGGTCGGATACGCAGTATTTT. As protein: CASSLEGSDTQYF.

The chain couples TRBV20-1 to TRBJ2-7; D is undetermined. This CDR3 comprises 11 residues. Germline V gene sequence: CDR1 DFQATT, CDR2 SNEGSKA (reference sequence). Trimming cost V 3 bases and J 0 bases, with 3 bases left between them. Here the CDR3 DNA reads TGCAGTGCTAGTCTCTCCTACGAGCAGTACTTC. Translating gives CSASLSYEQYF.

This clonotype was seen ten or more times. The V and J genes are TRBV29-1 and TRBJ2-4; no reliable D call. The V and J ends lost 5 bases and 1 base respectively, with 6 bases between them. CDR3 size: 12 residues. The V gene's germline CDR1 is SQVTM and CDR2 ANQGSEA. CDR3 DNA sequence: TGCAGCGTTCTAGGGGCCAAAAACATTCAGTACTTC. Translating gives CSVLGAKNIQYF.

The sample holds many counts of this clonotype. This sequence joins TRBV11-2 and TRBJ1-2; possibly TRBD1 for D (5 bases). The germline CDR1 and CDR2 sequences are SGHAT and FQNNGV. The CDR3 is 16 amino acids. Trimming took 2 bases from V and 8 from J, leaving 21 bases between them. CDR3: CASSLSDAPDRGGYTF. The CDR3 DNA reads as TGTGCCAGCAGCTTAAGTGACGCCCCGGACCGGGGGGGCTACACCTTC.

This clonotype was seen a handful of times. This chain uses TRBV14 with TRBJ2-7, with D possibly matching TRBD1 (6 bases). V was cut by 6 bases and J by 6 bases, with 12 bases left in between. The CDR3 extends over 12 amino acids. CDR1 is SGHDN and CDR2 is FVKESK in the germline V gene. CDR3 DNA sequence: TGTGCCAGCAGAGACAGGCAGCTCGAGCAGTACGTC. This translates into CASRDRQLEQYV.